The 29 T cell receptor beta chains below were found in one sample sequenced in a study of technical replicates of blood from a handful of donors. Sequenced by immunoSEQ multiplex PCR; TCRdb stores in-frame clones only, minus some. The data contain around 83,000 clones, 91% of them singletons. Sequences were obtained from T cells isolated from PBMCs. Receptors were obtained from a human donor in good health. Some clones in this sample may be carry-over from other donors' samples.

The gene calls are TRBV7-3 and TRBJ2-7; 8 bases are shared with TRBD2. J was trimmed by 7 bases and V by 5 bases; bases with no gene match: 10. Germline V gene data show CDR1 as SGHTA and CDR2 as FQGTGA. The CDR3 length is 14 residues. The CDR3 DNA reads TGTGCCAGCAGCCCCTCGGGAGGGGCGAGGGAGCAGTACTTC. Translating gives CASSPSGGAREQYF. The full variable domain, rest sourced from reference TRBV7-3 and TRBJ2-7, is GAGVSQTPSNKVTEKGKYVELRCDPISGHTALYWYRQSLGQGPEFLIYFQGTGAADDSGLPNDRFFAVRPEGSVSTLKIQRTERGDSAVYLCASSPSGGAREQYFGPGTRLTVT.

The rearrangement uses TRBV30 and TRBJ2-2; D is unclear. Germline-derived CDR1 and CDR2 are GTSNPN and SVGIG (reference sequence). This CDR3 has 13 residues. V was clipped by 2 bases and J by 1 base, with 5 bases between them. CDR3 residues: CAWSSGNTGELFF. The CDR3 DNA sequence: TGTGCCTGGAGTTCGGGGAACACCGGGGAGCTGTTTTTT.

V and J are TRBV7-9 and TRBJ2-2; 11 nucleotides agree with TRBD2. The CDR3 totals 16 residues. After removal of 10 bases from V and 3 bases from J, the junction contained 10 bases not matched to a gene. Looked up from germline, CDR1 is SEHNR and CDR2 is FQNEAQ (reference sequence). Written as DNA, the CDR3 is TGTGCCATCTACAGGAGGACTAGCGGGTACACCGGGGAGCTGTTTTTT. This gives the protein CAIYRRTSGYTGELFF.

In its sample, this clone was seen once. The chain has TRBV19 and TRBJ2-5; maybe TRBD1 (6 bases). The V and J ends lost 3 bases and 2 bases respectively, with 10 bases between them. The germline V gene encodes CDR1 LNHDA and CDR2 SQIVND (reference sequence). The CDR3 has 14 residues. The CDR3 sequence is CASSIQGSQETQYF. The CDR3 DNA is TGTGCCAGTAGTATTCAGGGGTCACAAGAGACCCAGTACTTC.

V and J are TRBV9 and TRBJ2-7, with 9 bases that match TRBD1. With 4 bases clipped from V and 3 bases from J, the junction kept 2 bases outside the gene matches. Germline CDR1 is SGDLS and CDR2 is YYNGEE. The CDR3 is 13 amino acids. The CDR3 region is CASSSTGGYEQYF. CDR3 nucleotides: TGTGCCAGCAGCTCGACAGGGGGCTACGAGCAGTACTTC. The full variable domain, completed using reference TRBV9 and TRBJ2-7, is DSGVTQTPKHLITATGQRVTLRCSPRSGDLSVYWYQQSLDQGLQFLIQYYNGEERAKGNILERFSAQQFPDLHSELNLSSLELGDSALYFCASSSTGGYEQYFGPGTRLTVT.

V and J are TRBV7-2 and TRBJ1-5; the D is unclear. Germline lookup yields CDR1 SGHTA and CDR2 FQGNSA. The CDR3 has 14 amino acids. V gave up 3 bases and J gave up 1 base, with 7 bases separating them. The CDR3 DNA sequence: TGTGCCAGCAGCTTCGGGAGCAGCAATCAGCCCCAGCATTTT. The encoded protein is CASSFGSSNQPQHF.

This clone has a single count. V usage is TRBV27 and J usage is TRBJ2-7, with D uncertain. CDR3 length: 13 amino acids. V lost 5 bases, J lost 1 base, and 9 bases lay in between. Germline V gene sequence: CDR1 MNHEY, CDR2 SMNVEV (reference sequence). The CDR3 spells CASSPPNSYEQYF. CDR3 bases: TGTGCCAGCAGTCCACCTAATTCCTACGAGCAGTACTTC.

This chain connects TRBV19 to TRBJ2-7, with 9 bases fitting TRBD2. Per the germline V gene, CDR1 is LNHDA and CDR2 is SQIVND (reference sequence). V gave up 3 bases and J gave up 0 bases; unmatched junction bases: 3. The length of the CDR3 is 15 residues. CDR3 region: CASSILAGFSYEQYF. The CDR3 region has the DNA TGTGCCAGTAGTATCCTAGCGGGGTTCTCCTACGAGCAGTACTTC.

The gene calls are TRBV5-1 and TRBJ2-2, with D perhaps TRBD1 (6 bases). The CDR3 has 13 amino acids. The germline CDR1 and CDR2 sequences are SGHRS and YFSETQ. With 5 bases removed from V and 4 bases from J, the gap between germline ends came to 9 bases. CDR3 protein: CASSYRATGELFF. The CDR3 bases are TGCGCCAGCAGTTACAGGGCCACCGGGGAGCTGTTTTTT.

V is TRBV6-5 and J is TRBJ1-1; D is undetermined. V was pared by 7 bases and J by 3 bases, with 15 bases between. This CDR3 is 14 amino acids long. The V gene's germline CDR1 is MNHEY and CDR2 SVGAGI. Here the CDR3 DNA reads TGTGCCAGCAACCCCGGGAGGAGGCACACTGAAGCTTTCTTT. It codes for CASNPGRRHTEAFF.

This clone was observed a single time. The chain uses TRBV10-3 and TRBJ1-1; possible D gene TRBD1, 5 bases. Trimming took 8 bases from V and 8 from J, leaving 18 bases between them. The CDR3 has 13 residues. CDR1 is ENHRY, CDR2 SYGVKD, per germline. CDR3 protein: CAIATALSPEAFF. In DNA, the CDR3 is TGTGCCATCGCGACAGCACTAAGTCCGGAAGCTTTCTTT.

This chain connects TRBV11-2 to TRBJ1-2, with 7 bases matching TRBD1. The CDR3 totals 16 residues. CDR1 is SGHAT and CDR2 is FQNNGV in the germline V gene. The V gene end was trimmed by 2 bases and the J gene end by 0 bases; junction bases not matched to a gene: 6. The CDR3 loop reads CASSLRGTEPNYGYTF. CDR3 DNA: TGTGCCAGCAGCTTACGTGGGACAGAACCTAACTATGGCTACACCTTC.

The chain links TRBV7-9 to TRBJ1-5; TRBD1 aligns across 12 bases. With V trimmed by 5 bases and J by 6 bases, 5 bases remained unmatched. Germline V gives CDR1 SEHNR, CDR2 FQNEAQ (reference sequence). The CDR3 runs 15 residues. The CDR3 bases are TGTGCCAGCAGCCTAGGGACAGGGGGCGTTCAGCCCCAGCATTTT. This encodes CASSLGTGGVQPQHF. Filled out from reference TRBV7-9 and TRBJ1-5, the complete variable domain reads DTGVSQNPRHKITKRGQNVTFRCDPISEHNRLYWYRQTLGQGPEFLTYFQNEAQLEKSRLLSDRFSAERPKGSFSTLEIQRTEQGDSAMYLCASSLGTGGVQPQHFGDGTRLSIL.

The V and J genes are TRBV7-9 and TRBJ1-1; the D gene is possibly TRBD1 (5 bases). The CDR3 totals 14 residues. V gave up 7 bases and J gave up 4 bases, with 16 bases separating them. Germline V gene sequence: CDR1 SEHNR, CDR2 FQNEAQ (reference sequence). The CDR3 DNA reads as TGTGCCAGCACCGAATTCAGGGTAGGCACTGAAGCTTTCTTT. This sequence encodes CASTEFRVGTEAFF.

The genes are TRBV4-1 and TRBJ2-7; 11 nucleotides match TRBD2. The CDR3 sequence is 15 residues long. Germline CDR1 MGHRA, CDR2 YSYEKL. The V and J ends lost 4 bases and 0 bases, in that order; junction bases with no gene match: 2. CDR3: CASSRLAGGSYEQYF. The CDR3 DNA is TGCGCCAGCAGCCGGCTAGCGGGAGGCTCCTACGAGCAGTACTTC.

This clone was observed a few times. The rearrangement links TRBV6-1 to TRBJ1-1; maybe TRBD1 (6 bases). The CDR3 is made up of 14 amino acids. The V end lost 7 bases, the J end lost 2 bases, and 14 bases lay between the germline ends. CDR1 and CDR2 (germline): MNHNS, SASEGT. Here the CDR3 reads CASTVDRANTEAFF. For the CDR3, the DNA is TGTGCCAGCACCGTGGACAGAGCAAACACTGAAGCTTTCTTT.

V and J are TRBV6-5 and TRBJ2-7, with 9 bases identical to TRBD2. Germline V lookup: CDR1 MNHEY, CDR2 SVGAGI. This CDR3 has 14 residues. Trimming cost V 7 bases and J 5 bases; bases outside gene matches: 9. CDR3 sequence reads: CASKSEREVNEQYF. DNA of the CDR3: TGTGCCAGCAAATCAGAGCGGGAGGTGAACGAGCAGTACTTC.

There are a few counts of this clone. This chain uses TRBV9 with TRBJ1-1; tentative D call: TRBD1 (6 bases). V dropped 4 bases and J dropped 5 bases, with 15 bases sitting between them. The CDR3 has 14 residues. The germline V gene has CDR1 SGDLS and CDR2 YYNGEE. CDR3 region: CASSLSGEKTEAFF. CDR3 DNA sequence: TGTGCCAGCAGCTTATCAGGGGAAAAGACTGAAGCTTTCTTT.

The chain links TRBV6-5 to TRBJ1-5, with D possibly TRBD1 on 5 matching bases. Germline CDR1 and CDR2: MNHEY and SVGAGI. The CDR3 spans 13 residues. V lost 11 bases and J 3 bases, leaving 14 bases between the germline ends. CDR3 residues: CASAGDLNQPQHF. In DNA, the CDR3 is TGTGCCTCGGCGGGGGATCTCAATCAGCCCCAGCATTTT.

The chain carries TRBV6-4 and TRBJ1-1, with 7 nucleotides matching TRBD1. The trim removed 0 bases at V and 10 bases at J, leaving 5 bases unmatched. Germline CDR1 MRHNA, CDR2 SNTAGT. The CDR3 spans 13 residues. CDR3: CASSDSSQGVAFF. CDR3 in DNA: TGTGCCAGCAGTGACTCCAGTCAGGGGGTAGCTTTCTTT.

The chain joins TRBV7-8 to TRBJ1-3; tentatively, D is TRBD1 (6 bases). The ends were cut back, 5 bases at V and 0 bases at J, with 14 bases in the middle. Germline V gene lookup returns CDR1 SGHVS and CDR2 FQNEAQ. The CDR3 has 16 amino acids. Here the CDR3 DNA reads TGTGCCAGCAGCCCCGTGGGGGCGGTCTCTGGAAACACCATATATTTT. It yields the protein CASSPVGAVSGNTIYF.

The V gene is TRBV27, the J gene TRBJ2-1; no reliable D call. CDR1 and CDR2 from the germline V gene are MNHEY and SMNVEV (reference sequence). V shed 6 bases and J shed 0 bases, with 9 bases lying between them. There are 14 residues in the CDR3. The CDR3 loop is CASSESSSYNEQFF. The CDR3, as DNA: TGTGCCAGCAGCGAATCGAGCTCCTACAATGAGCAGTTCTTC.

In its sample, this clone was seen once. V gene TRBV6-1 combines with J gene TRBJ1-1; unclear D gene. Trimming shortened V by 0 bases and J by 1 base, and 9 bases separated the two germline ends. Per the germline V gene, CDR1 is MNHNS and CDR2 is SASEGT. The CDR3 is 15 amino acids. The CDR3 spells CASSEAHYRNTEAFF. The CDR3 DNA reads TGTGCCAGCAGTGAAGCTCACTATCGGAACACTGAAGCTTTCTTT.

J is TRBJ2-7 and V is TRBV2; D is perhaps TRBD1 (6 bases). This CDR3 is 13 amino acids long. Trimming cost V 7 bases and J 4 bases, with 14 bases left between them. Germline assignment: CDR1 SNHLY and CDR2 FYNNEI. CDR3 amino acids: CASIQGLGYEQYF. As DNA, the CDR3 is TGTGCCAGCATTCAGGGGTTGGGTTACGAGCAGTACTTC.

The count of this clone is one. The CDR3 region has the DNA TGTGCCAGCAGTGGGACTTGGAATGAGCAGTTCTTC. Protein: CASSGTWNEQFF. The chain joins TRBV27 to TRBJ2-1, with a possible D match to TRBD2 (6 bases). The CDR3 is 12 residues long. CDR1 and CDR2 (germline): MNHEY, SMNVEV (reference sequence). Trimming removed 5 bases from V and 7 bases from J, with 9 bases in between.

The V gene is TRBV30, the J gene TRBJ2-7; maybe TRBD2 (6 bases). The germline gives CDR1 GTSNPN, CDR2 SVGIG (reference sequence). The CDR3 loop spans 15 amino acids. The V end was cut by 0 bases, the J end by 0 bases, with 12 bases between. CDR3 residues: CAWSVSSAGSYEQYF. The CDR3 DNA reads TGTGCCTGGAGTGTGTCTAGCGCCGGCTCCTACGAGCAGTACTTC.

The V call is TRBV2, the J call TRBJ2-7; TRBD1 is a possible D gene (5 bases). Trimming cost V 8 bases and J 3 bases, with 14 bases left between them. Per germline, CDR1 SNHLY and CDR2 FYNNEI. This CDR3 comprises 13 residues. The CDR3 sequence: CASDNSGNYEQYF. The CDR3 DNA reads TGTGCCAGCGACAATTCAGGGAACTACGAGCAGTACTTC.

The table lists this clone with a count of one. CDR3 loop: CASSVVGGVTDTQYF. DNA of the CDR3: TGTGCCAGCAGCGTAGTTGGCGGGGTTACAGATACGCAGTATTTT. The gene calls are TRBV9 and TRBJ2-3; D is possibly TRBD2 (6 bases). Trimming cost V 0 bases and J 3 bases, with 11 bases left between them. The germline CDR1 and CDR2 sequences are SGDLS and YYNGEE. This CDR3 spans 15 amino acids.

The rearrangement links TRBV4-2 to TRBJ2-5, with a possible D match to TRBD2 (6 bases). CDR3 size: 16 residues. The V and J ends lost 4 bases and 4 bases respectively, with 19 bases between them. Germline V lookup: CDR1 LGHNA, CDR2 YNFKEQ. CDR3 amino acids: CASSPKGYGRGETQYF. DNA of the CDR3: TGTGCCAGCAGCCCCAAGGGTTACGGGCGGGGAGAGACCCAGTACTTC.